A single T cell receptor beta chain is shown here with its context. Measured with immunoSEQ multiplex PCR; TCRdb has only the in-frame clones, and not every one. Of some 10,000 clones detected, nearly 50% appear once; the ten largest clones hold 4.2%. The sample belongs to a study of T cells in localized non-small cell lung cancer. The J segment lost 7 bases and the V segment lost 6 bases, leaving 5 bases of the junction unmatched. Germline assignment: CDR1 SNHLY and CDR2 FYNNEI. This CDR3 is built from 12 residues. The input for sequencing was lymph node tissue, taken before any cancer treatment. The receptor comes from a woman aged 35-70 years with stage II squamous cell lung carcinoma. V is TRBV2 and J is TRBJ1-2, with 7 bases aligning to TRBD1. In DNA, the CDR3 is TGTGCCAGCAGACGGGACAGTCGTGGCTACACCTTC. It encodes CASRRDSRGYTF.